The 17 T cell receptor beta chains reported below all come from one sample, sequenced in a study of cytomegalovirus exposure and HLA in healthy donors. With 60 Vbeta and 13 Jbeta primers, the PCR was carried out. The data were produced by immunoSEQ multiplex PCR, yet TCRdb's version contains in-frame clones alone and is incomplete. The sample contains about 160,000 clones, 65% to 85% of which appear only once. The material sequenced was PBMCs. These receptors were taken from a male donor in good health and CMV-seropositive.

The V gene is TRBV5-5, the J gene TRBJ2-3; D gene ambiguous. The length of the CDR3 is 13 residues. Germline assignment: CDR1 SGHKS and CDR2 YYEKEE (reference sequence). V lost 0 bases, J lost 6 bases, and 8 bases lay in between. In DNA form, the CDR3 reads TGTGCCAGCAGCTTGGGTCGGTGGGATACGCAGTATTTT. Translated: CASSLGRWDTQYF.

This chain joins TRBV19 and TRBJ2-7; 9 nucleotides agree with TRBD1. V dropped 5 bases and J dropped 3; count of bases not matched to a gene: 5. Germline V gene sequence: CDR1 LNHDA, CDR2 SQIVND (reference sequence). There are 14 residues in the CDR3. DNA of the CDR3: TGTGCCAGTAGTCGCCGGGACAGGGACTACGAGCAGTACTTC. It translates to CASSRRDRDYEQYF. The whole variable domain, remainder taken from reference TRBV19 and TRBJ2-7, is DGGITQSPKYLFRKEGQNVTLSCEQNLNHDAMYWYRQDPGQGLRLIYYSQIVNDFQKGDIAEGYSVSREKKESFPLTVTSAQKNPTAFYLCASSRRDRDYEQYFGPGTRLTVT.

CDR3 nucleotides: TGTGCCAGCAGCGCGAGGCCTAGCGGGACTAATTACGAGCAGTACTTC. The encoded protein is CASSARPSGTNYEQYF. The chain employs TRBV9 and TRBJ2-5, with 9 bases aligning to TRBD2. Near its end, the DNA agrees better with TRBJ2-7, so the J call may be wrong. CDR1 SGDLS and CDR2 YYNGEE come from the germline V gene. This CDR3 is 16 amino acids long.

This rearrangement joins TRBV18 to TRBJ1-5; the match to TRBD1 covers 7 bases. Germline V CDR1 and CDR2: KGHSH, LQKENI. The CDR3 runs to 15 residues. The ends lost 6 bases at V and 7 bases at J; junction bases unmatched: 12. Written as DNA, the CDR3 is TGTGCCAGCTCCCGACAGGGAAAGGTCGGACAGCCCCAGCATTTT. Translating gives CASSRQGKVGQPQHF.

V is TRBV5-6 and J is TRBJ2-3; D is unclear. CDR1 and CDR2 (germline): SGHDT, YYEEEE. The length of the CDR3 is 19 residues. The V end was cut by 5 bases, the J end by 0 bases, with 25 bases between. The CDR3 DNA sequence: TGTGCCAGCAGGTACACGTCTGGAGCACGGCGCCCTAGCACAGATACGCAGTATTTT. This translates into CASRYTSGARRPSTDTQYF.

This clone showed up just once. This chain connects TRBV5-8 to TRBJ2-5; D may be TRBD2 (5 bases). The germline CDR1 and CDR2 sequences are SGHTS and YDEGEE. This CDR3 is built from 15 residues. V shed 3 bases and J shed 0 bases, with 12 bases lying between them. The CDR3 loop reads CASSSGMLYQETQYF. The CDR3 coding sequence is TGTGCCAGCAGCTCGGGGATGTTGTACCAAGAGACCCAGTACTTC.

This clone was counted between two and nine times. The chain couples TRBV7-9 to TRBJ2-3; 8 nucleotides align to TRBD2. V trimming: 4 bases; J trimming: 0 bases; junction bases outside the gene matches: 6. Germline V gene sequence: CDR1 SEHNR, CDR2 FQNEAQ (reference sequence). The CDR3 has 16 amino acids. In DNA, the CDR3 is TGTGCCAGCAGCTCGGCCACTAGCGGAAGCACAGATACGCAGTATTTT. Translated, it gives CASSSATSGSTDTQYF. The variable domain in full, completed from reference TRBV7-9 and TRBJ2-3, reads DTGVSQNPRHKITKRGQNVTFRCDPISEHNRLYWYRQTLGQGPEFLTYFQNEAQLEKSRLLSDRFSAERPKGSFSTLEIQRTEQGDSAMYLCASSSATSGSTDTQYFGPGTRLTVL.

The chain has TRBV19 and TRBJ1-1; D may be TRBD1 (6 bases). This CDR3 has 15 residues. Looked up from germline, CDR1 is LNHDA and CDR2 is SQIVND (reference sequence). Trimming pared 5 bases from V and 5 bases from J, leaving 18 bases between. The CDR3 sequence is CASSSQTGSETEAFF. DNA for the CDR3: TGTGCCAGTAGTTCCCAGACAGGATCGGAAACTGAAGCTTTCTTT.

V is TRBV7-9 and J is TRBJ2-3; D unclear. V was pared by 8 bases and J by 0 bases, with 15 bases between. The V gene's germline CDR1 is SEHNR and CDR2 FQNEAQ (reference sequence). CDR3 length equals 15 residues. CDR3 region: CASRRSVISTDTQYF. CDR3 nucleotide sequence: TGTGCCAGCCGCCGATCGGTAATTAGCACAGATACGCAGTATTTT.

This clone was seen just once. The V gene is TRBV5-4, the J gene TRBJ2-1, with 7 bases aligning to TRBD1. The CDR3 totals 15 residues. The V gene's germline CDR1 is SGHNT and CDR2 YYREEE (reference sequence). Trimming cost V 5 bases and J 4 bases; bases outside gene matches: 9. The CDR3 DNA reads TGTGCCAGCAGGGCCGGGACAGCGACATACAATGAGCAGTTCTTC. Its translation: CASRAGTATYNEQFF.

The chain carries TRBV6-1 and TRBJ2-5, with 10 nucleotides matching TRBD2. This CDR3 spans 13 amino acids. V dropped 6 bases and J dropped 4; count of bases not matched to a gene: 2. Germline-derived CDR1 and CDR2 are MNHNS and SASEGT. The CDR3 protein is CASRLAGAETQYF. The CDR3 coding sequence is TGTGCCAGCAGGCTAGCGGGAGCAGAGACCCAGTACTTC.

This chain connects TRBV27 to TRBJ1-5; D might be TRBD1 (6 bases). From germline, CDR1 is MNHEY and CDR2 SMNVEV (reference sequence). Trimming took off 5 bases at V and 2 bases at J, with 13 bases between the two ends. CDR3 length equals 15 residues. The DNA of the CDR3 is TGTGCCAGCAGTACGCAGGGGTCGGGCAATCAGCCCCAGCATTTT. Translated: CASSTQGSGNQPQHF.

This chain joins TRBV29-1 and TRBJ2-6; D is possibly TRBD2 (6 bases). Germline CDR1 is SQVTM and CDR2 is ANQGSEA. The CDR3 spans 14 residues. The germline V and J ends were trimmed by 3 bases and 4 bases, with 10 bases remaining between them. The CDR3 protein is CSVDQGLGANVLTF. In DNA, the CDR3 is TGCAGCGTTGACCAGGGACTCGGGGCCAACGTCCTGACTTTC.

The chain couples TRBV7-2 to TRBJ2-3; TRBD1 aligns across 7 bases. The CDR3 runs 15 residues. CDR1 and CDR2 from the germline V gene are SGHTA and FQGNSA. V trimming: 4 bases; J trimming: 12 bases; junction bases outside the gene matches: 16. The CDR3 sequence: CASSYPRQGGRYQYF. The CDR3 DNA follows: TGTGCCAGCAGCTACCCGAGACAGGGCGGTCGGTACCAGTATTTT. The full variable domain, completed using reference TRBV7-2 and TRBJ2-3, is GAGVSQSPSNKVTEKGKDVELRCDPISGHTALYWYRQSLGQGLEFLIYFQGNSAPDKSGLPSDRFSAERTGGSVSTLTIQRTQQEDSAVYLCASSYPRQGGRYQYFGPGTRLTVL.

The J gene is TRBJ2-1, the V gene TRBV30; 7 nucleotides line up with TRBD2. Germline V gene data show CDR1 as GTSNPN and CDR2 as SVGIG (reference sequence). The CDR3 loop spans 11 amino acids. CDR3 nucleotide sequence: TGTGGCGGGAGAGCGGAGAATGAGCAGTTCTTC. Residues: CGGRAENEQFF.

The chain couples TRBV27 to TRBJ2-5, with 7 positions matching TRBD2. The CDR3 is 15 residues long. J lost 3 bases, V lost 0 bases, and 4 bases had no gene match. Germline CDR1 reads MNHEY; CDR2 reads SMNVEV (reference sequence). The CDR3 sequence is CASSLSPAGEETQYF. The DNA of the CDR3 is TGTGCCAGCAGTTTATCCCCGGCGGGAGAAGAGACCCAGTACTTC.

The V gene is TRBV19, the J gene TRBJ1-5; D is uncertain. Germline V lookup: CDR1 LNHDA, CDR2 SQIVND (reference sequence). The CDR3 consists of 12 residues. The V gene lost 7 bases and the J gene lost 4 bases, with 8 bases spanning the gap. The CDR3 DNA is TGTGCCAGTAACGAGAGGAATCAGCCCCAGCATTTT. Protein: CASNERNQPQHF.